These T cell receptor beta chains were read from a single sample in a study of T cell responses to AZD1222 COVID-19 vaccine. Data came from immunoSEQ multiplex PCR; TCRdb stores just in-frame clones and leaves some out. The sample has 80,000 to 130,000 clones, less than 90% seen once. The sequencing here drew on peripheral blood, taken on day 0 of AZD1222 vaccination. The receptors originated from an adult in good health. CDR3s include the opening cysteine and the closing phenylalanine or tryptophan. D genes are given only for firm matches. The size entry is marked missing in some rows and otherwise reads once, few, many or a size class.

v_call	d_call	clone_size	j_call	cdr3_aa	cdr3_nt
TRBV29-1	.	.	TRBJ1-2	CSVYLDGFYGYTF	TGCAGCGTTTATCTGGACGGTTTCTATGGCTACACCTTC
TRBV27	.	.	TRBJ1-4	CASSRSQGYEKLFF	TGTGCCAGCAGCCGCAGTCAGGGGTATGAAAAACTGTTTTTT
TRBV5-1	.	.	TRBJ1-2	CASSLARGSNYGYTF	TGCGCCAGCAGCTTGGCTCGGGGTTCTAACTATGGCTACACCTTC
TRBV30	.	.	TRBJ1-6	CAWSVLGRDNSPLHF	TGTGCCTGGAGTGTACTCGGTAGAGATAATTCACCCCTCCACTTT
TRBV18	TRBD1	.	TRBJ2-7	CASSSDRASYEQYF	TGTGCCAGCTCATCCGACAGGGCTTCCTACGAGCAGTACTTC
TRBV9	.	.	TRBJ2-5	CASSAGSRNQETQYF	TGTGCCAGCAGCGCCGGCAGTCGAAACCAAGAGACCCAGTACTTC
TRBV27	.	.	TRBJ2-7	CASSSLGGPLSYEQYF	TGTGCCAGCAGTTCCCTGGGCGGACCCCTCTCCTACGAGCAGTACTTC
TRBV5-1	TRBD1	.	TRBJ2-5	CASSHPGTGSETQYF	TGCGCCAGCAGCCACCCCGGGACAGGGAGCGAGACCCAGTACTTC
TRBV5-1	.	.	TRBJ2-1	CASSSTESSYNEQFF	TGCGCCAGCAGCTCCACAGAGAGCTCCTACAATGAGCAGTTCTTC
TRBV30	.	.	TRBJ2-7	CAWSSQGYEQYF	TGTGCCTGGAGTTCCCAGGGGTACGAGCAGTACTTC
TRBV30	.	.	TRBJ1-1	CAWRVEGAEAFF	TGTGCCTGGAGGGTAGAGGGGGCTGAAGCTTTCTTT
TRBV18	.	.	TRBJ1-5	CASSPTSSYSNQPQHF	TGTGCCAGCTCACCCACCTCGTCATATAGCAATCAGCCCCAGCATTTT
TRBV2	.	few	TRBJ1-5	CASSGTQSNQPQHF	TGTGCCAGCAGTGGGACGCAAAGCAATCAGCCCCAGCATTTT
TRBV11-3	.	.	TRBJ1-1	CASSVGGRILNTEAFF	TGTGCCAGCAGCGTCGGGGGGCGGATATTGAACACTGAAGCTTTCTTT
TRBV6-5	.	.	TRBJ2-5	CAAKGGRLTETQYF	TGTGCCGCAAAGGGGGGGAGGCTTACCGAGACCCAGTACTTC
TRBV28	TRBD2	.	TRBJ2-5	CASSFLGGSAETQYF	TGTGCCAGCAGTTTCTTGGGGGGGTCGGCGGAGACCCAGTACTTC
TRBV29-1	.	.	TRBJ1-5	CSVGESNQPQHF	TGCAGCGTTGGGGAAAGCAATCAGCCCCAGCATTTT
TRBV19	TRBD1	.	TRBJ2-1	CASMGTGSRNEQFF	TGTGCCAGTATGGGGACAGGGTCACGCAATGAGCAGTTCTTC
TRBV2	TRBD1	.	TRBJ1-2	CASSDLGQGVYGYTF	TGTGCCAGCAGTGATTTGGGACAGGGAGTCTATGGCTACACCTTC
TRBV6-5	.	.	TRBJ2-2	CASSYPGDNTGELFF	TGTGCCAGCAGTTATCCGGGAGACAACACCGGGGAGCTGTTTTTT
TRBV28	TRBD1	.	TRBJ2-7	CASSLYGTGVEQYF	TGTGCCAGCAGTTTATATGGGACAGGGGTCGAGCAGTACTTC
TRBV4-2	.	.	TRBJ1-3	CASSQDLRKRSGNTIYF	TGTGCCAGCAGCCAAGATTTACGAAAACGCTCTGGAAACACCATATATTTT
TRBV12-2	.	.	TRBJ2-2	CASRPHWTAYNTGELFF	TGTGCAAGTCGCCCACACTGGACAGCATACAACACCGGGGAGCTGTTTTTT
TRBV7-2	.	.	TRBJ1-3	CASSLRKGVRSGNTIYF	TGTGCCAGCAGCTTAAGGAAAGGGGTACGCTCTGGAAACACCATATATTTT
TRBV29-1	TRBD1	.	TRBJ1-1	CSVEGQGDTEAFF	TGCAGCGTGGAAGGACAGGGAGACACTGAAGCTTTCTTT
TRBV7-8	.	.	TRBJ2-7	CASSPPPGQTYEQYF	TGTGCCAGCAGTCCCCCTCCGGGACAAACCTACGAGCAGTACTTC
TRBV6-1	.	.	TRBJ1-2	CASSEARQLGFYGYTF	TGTGCCAGCAGTGAAGCGCGGCAGTTGGGGTTCTATGGCTACACCTTC
TRBV24-1	.	.	TRBJ1-6	CATSRREPGSPLHF	TGTGCCACCAGCAGGCGGGAGCCTGGATCACCCCTCCACTTT
TRBV19	.	.	TRBJ1-1	CASSAAPGEAEAFF	TGTGCCAGTAGTGCTGCCCCAGGGGAGGCTGAAGCTTTCTTT
TRBV2	TRBD1	many	TRBJ1-3	CASSLGQGAPGNTIYF	TGTGCCAGCAGTTTAGGACAGGGGGCGCCGGGAAACACCATATATTTT
TRBV13	.	.	TRBJ1-1	CASRTQGFLNTEAFF	TGTGCCAGCAGGACTCAGGGCTTTCTTAACACTGAAGCTTTCTTT
TRBV12-3/TRBV12-4	.	.	TRBJ2-3	CASIRQYTDTQYF	TGTGCCAGCATAAGACAGTACACAGATACGCAGTATTTT
TRBV21-1	.	.	TRBJ1-1	CASSNGTGNTEAFF	TGTGCCAGCAGCAACGGGACAGGGAACACTGAAGCTTTCTTT
TRBV30	TRBD1	.	TRBJ1-2	CAGETGVSGGYTF	TGTGCCGGGGAGACAGGGGTCTCCGGTGGCTACACCTTC
TRBV5-1	.	.	TRBJ2-1	CASSPASSYNEQFF	TGCGCCAGCAGCCCGGCGTCCTCCTACAATGAGCAGTTCTTC
TRBV6-2/TRBV6-3	TRBD1	.	TRBJ1-1	CASSQDRLNTEAFF	TGTGCCAGCAGTCAGGACAGGCTAAACACTGAAGCTTTCTTT
TRBV12-3/TRBV12-4	.	.	TRBJ2-7	CASSLGRYEQYF	TGTGCCAGCAGTTTAGGGCGGTACGAGCAGTACTTC
TRBV5-1	.	once	TRBJ1-1	CASSFREDTEAFF	TGCGCCAGCAGCTTCAGGGAGGACACTGAAGCTTTCTTT
TRBV28	TRBD1	.	TRBJ1-2	CASGDRGYGYTF	TGTGCCAGCGGCGACAGGGGCTATGGCTACACCTTC
TRBV5-5	.	.	TRBJ2-2	CASSLYRDSSGELFF	TGTGCCAGCAGCTTGTACAGGGATTCCTCCGGGGAGCTGTTTTTT
TRBV5-6	.	.	TRBJ1-4	CASSFLTKDEKLFF	TGTGCCAGCAGCTTTTTGACAAAAGATGAAAAACTGTTTTTT
TRBV2	.	.	TRBJ2-3	CASKGTSLTDTQYF	TGTGCCAGCAAAGGGACATCCTTAACAGATACGCAGTATTTT
TRBV29-1	.	.	TRBJ2-7	CSVAGTFYEQYF	TGCAGCGTTGCCGGGACCTTCTACGAGCAGTACTTC
TRBV10-3	TRBD1	once	TRBJ1-3	CAISGGTELDAGNTIYF	TGTGCCATCAGTGGGGGGACAGAACTAGACGCTGGAAACACCATATATTTT
TRBV11-2	.	.	TRBJ2-6	CASSLDWGGFGANVLTF	TGTGCCAGCAGCTTAGATTGGGGCGGGTTTGGGGCCAACGTCCTGACTTTC
TRBV9	TRBD2	.	TRBJ2-1	CASSVASGRAYNEQFF	TGTGCCAGCAGCGTAGCTAGCGGGAGGGCCTACAATGAGCAGTTCTTC
TRBV19	.	.	TRBJ2-7	CASSTRFGYEQYF	TGTGCCAGTAGTACCCGTTTCGGGTACGAGCAGTACTTC
TRBV18	.	.	TRBJ2-5	CASSLSGSETQYF	TGTGCCAGCTCACTGTCAGGGTCAGAGACCCAGTACTTC
TRBV2	.	.	TRBJ1-6	CAMATGIYSPLHF	TGTGCCATGGCGACAGGAATTTATTCACCCCTCCACTTT